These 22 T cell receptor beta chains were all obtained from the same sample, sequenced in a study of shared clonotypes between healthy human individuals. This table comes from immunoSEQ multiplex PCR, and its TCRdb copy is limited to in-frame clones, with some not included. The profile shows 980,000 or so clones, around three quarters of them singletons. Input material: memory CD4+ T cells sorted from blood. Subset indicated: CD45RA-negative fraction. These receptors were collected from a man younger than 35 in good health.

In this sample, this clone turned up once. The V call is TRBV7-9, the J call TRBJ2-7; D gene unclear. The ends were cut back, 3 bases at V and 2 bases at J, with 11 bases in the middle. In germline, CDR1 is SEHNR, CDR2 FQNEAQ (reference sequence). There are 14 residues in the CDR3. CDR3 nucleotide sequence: TGTGCCAGCAGCTTTGAGAACGGACCCTACGAGCAGTACTTC. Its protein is CASSFENGPYEQYF.

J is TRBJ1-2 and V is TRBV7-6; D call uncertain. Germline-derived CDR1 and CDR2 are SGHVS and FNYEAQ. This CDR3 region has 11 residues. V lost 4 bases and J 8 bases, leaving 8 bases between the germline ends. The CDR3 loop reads CASSSVWGYTF. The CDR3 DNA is TGTGCCAGCAGCTCCGTTTGGGGCTACACCTTC.

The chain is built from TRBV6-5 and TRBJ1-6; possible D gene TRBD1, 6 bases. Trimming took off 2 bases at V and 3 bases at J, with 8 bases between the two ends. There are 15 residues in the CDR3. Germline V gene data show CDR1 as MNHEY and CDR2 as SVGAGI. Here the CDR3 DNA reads TGTGCCAGCAGTTACGAGGGGGTCTATAATTCACCCCTCCACTTT. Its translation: CASSYEGVYNSPLHF.

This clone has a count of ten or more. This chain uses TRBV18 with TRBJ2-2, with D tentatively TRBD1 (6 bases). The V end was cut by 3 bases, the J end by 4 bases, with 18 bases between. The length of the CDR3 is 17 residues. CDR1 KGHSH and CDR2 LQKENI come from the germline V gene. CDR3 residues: CASSPGRGREGTGELFF. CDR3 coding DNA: TGTGCCAGCTCACCGGGCAGGGGCCGCGAAGGCACCGGGGAGCTGTTTTTT.

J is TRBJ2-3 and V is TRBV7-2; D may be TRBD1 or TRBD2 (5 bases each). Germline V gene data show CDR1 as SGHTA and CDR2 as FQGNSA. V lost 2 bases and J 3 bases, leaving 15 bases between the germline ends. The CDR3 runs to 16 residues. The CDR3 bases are TGTGCCAGCAGCTTAAAAACGGGGCCCGGTACAGATACGCAGTATTTT. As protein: CASSLKTGPGTDTQYF. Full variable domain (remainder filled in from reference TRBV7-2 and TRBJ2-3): GAGVSQSPSNKVTEKGKDVELRCDPISGHTALYWYRQSLGQGLEFLIYFQGNSAPDKSGLPSDRFSAERTGGSVSTLTIQRTQQEDSAVYLCASSLKTGPGTDTQYFGPGTRLTVL.

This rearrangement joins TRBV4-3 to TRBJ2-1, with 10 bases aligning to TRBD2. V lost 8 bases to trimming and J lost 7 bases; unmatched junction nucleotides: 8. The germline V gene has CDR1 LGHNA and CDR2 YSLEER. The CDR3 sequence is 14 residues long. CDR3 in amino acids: CASEPSGSMNEQFF. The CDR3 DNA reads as TGCGCCAGCGAACCTAGCGGGAGCATGAATGAGCAGTTCTTC.

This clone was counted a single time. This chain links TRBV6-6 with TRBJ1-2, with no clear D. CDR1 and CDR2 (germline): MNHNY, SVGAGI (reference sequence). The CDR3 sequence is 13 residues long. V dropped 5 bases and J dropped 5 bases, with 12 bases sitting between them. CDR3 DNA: TGTGCCAGCAGTCCTCCGGGAAGGTATGGCTACACCTTC. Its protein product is CASSPPGRYGYTF.

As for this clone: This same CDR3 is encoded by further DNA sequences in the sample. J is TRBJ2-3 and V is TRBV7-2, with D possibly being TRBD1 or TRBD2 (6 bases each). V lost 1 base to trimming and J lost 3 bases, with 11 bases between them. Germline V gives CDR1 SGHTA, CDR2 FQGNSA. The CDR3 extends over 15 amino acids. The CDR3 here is CASSLGGAGTDTQYF. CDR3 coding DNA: TGTGCCAGCAGCTTAGGGGGGGCCGGGACAGATACGCAGTATTTT.

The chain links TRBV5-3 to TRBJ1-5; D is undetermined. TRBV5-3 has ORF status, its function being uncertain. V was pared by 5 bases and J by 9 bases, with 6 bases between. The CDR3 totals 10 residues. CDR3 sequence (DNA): TGTGCCAGAAGGAGTCCGCCCCAGCATTTT. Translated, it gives CARRSPPQHF.

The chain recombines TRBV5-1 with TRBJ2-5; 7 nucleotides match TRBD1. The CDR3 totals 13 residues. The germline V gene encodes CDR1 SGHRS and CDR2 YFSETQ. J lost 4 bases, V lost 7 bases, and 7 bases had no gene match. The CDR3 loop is CASQTGLGETQYF. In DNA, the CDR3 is TGCGCCAGCCAGACAGGGTTGGGAGAGACCCAGTACTTC.

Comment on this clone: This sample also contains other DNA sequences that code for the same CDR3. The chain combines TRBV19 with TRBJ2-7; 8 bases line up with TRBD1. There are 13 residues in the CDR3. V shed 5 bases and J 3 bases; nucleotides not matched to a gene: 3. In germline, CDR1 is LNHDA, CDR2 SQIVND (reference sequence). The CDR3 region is CASSRTGGYEQYF. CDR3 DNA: TGTGCCAGTAGTCGCACAGGGGGCTACGAGCAGTACTTC. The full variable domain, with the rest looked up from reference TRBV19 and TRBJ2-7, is DGGITQSPKYLFRKEGQNVTLSCEQNLNHDAMYWYRQDPGQGLRLIYYSQIVNDFQKGDIAEGYSVSREKKESFPLTVTSAQKNPTAFYLCASSRTGGYEQYFGPGTRLTVT.

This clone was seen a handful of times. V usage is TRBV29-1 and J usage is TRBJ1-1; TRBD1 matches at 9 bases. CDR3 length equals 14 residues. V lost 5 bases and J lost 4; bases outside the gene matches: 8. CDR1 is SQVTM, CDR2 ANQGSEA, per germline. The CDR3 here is CSVRTGVGGTEAFF. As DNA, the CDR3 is TGCAGCGTTCGGACAGGGGTAGGCGGCACTGAAGCTTTCTTT. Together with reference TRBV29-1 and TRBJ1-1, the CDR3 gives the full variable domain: SAVISQKPSRDICQRGTSLTIQCQVDSQVTMMFWYRQQPGQSLTLIATANQGSEATYESGFVIDKFPISRPNLTFSTLTVSNMSPEDSSIYLCSVRTGVGGTEAFFGQGTRLTVV.

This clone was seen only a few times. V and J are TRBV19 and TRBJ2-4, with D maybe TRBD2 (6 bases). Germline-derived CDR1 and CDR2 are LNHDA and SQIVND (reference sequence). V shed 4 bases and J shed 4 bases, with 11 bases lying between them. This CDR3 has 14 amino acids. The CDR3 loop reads CASSNPGEKNIQYF. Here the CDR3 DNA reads TGTGCCAGTAGTAACCCGGGGGAGAAAAACATTCAGTACTTC.

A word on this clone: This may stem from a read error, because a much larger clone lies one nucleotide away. CDR3 in DNA: TGTGCCAGCAGCTTGGACACCTATGGCTACACCTTC. Translating gives CASSLDTYGYTF. The V and J genes are TRBV5-4 and TRBJ1-2; no clear D gene. Between the trimmed V and J ends, which lost 0 bases and 4 bases, there was a span of 4 bases. The CDR3 loop spans 12 amino acids. CDR1 and CDR2 from the germline V gene are SGHNT and YYREEE (reference sequence).

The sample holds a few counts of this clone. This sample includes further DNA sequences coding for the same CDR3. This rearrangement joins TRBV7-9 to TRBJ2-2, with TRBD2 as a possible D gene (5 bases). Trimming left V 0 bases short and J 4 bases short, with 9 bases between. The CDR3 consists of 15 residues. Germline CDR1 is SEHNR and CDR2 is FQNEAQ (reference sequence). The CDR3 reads CASSLAGDGTGELFF. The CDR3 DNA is TGTGCCAGCAGCTTAGCGGGAGATGGCACCGGGGAGCTGTTTTTT.

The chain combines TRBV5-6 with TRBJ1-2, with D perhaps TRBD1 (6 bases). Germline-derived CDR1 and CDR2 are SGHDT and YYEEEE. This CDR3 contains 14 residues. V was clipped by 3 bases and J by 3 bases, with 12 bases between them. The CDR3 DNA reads TGTGCCAGCAGCTCGGACAGATCCGACTATGGCTACACCTTC. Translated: CASSSDRSDYGYTF.

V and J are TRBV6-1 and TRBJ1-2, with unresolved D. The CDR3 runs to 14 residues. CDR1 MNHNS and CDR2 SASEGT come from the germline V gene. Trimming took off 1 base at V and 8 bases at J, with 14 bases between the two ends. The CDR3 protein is CASSEDSRARGYTF. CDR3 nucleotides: TGTGCCAGCAGTGAAGATTCGAGGGCGCGGGGCTACACCTTC.

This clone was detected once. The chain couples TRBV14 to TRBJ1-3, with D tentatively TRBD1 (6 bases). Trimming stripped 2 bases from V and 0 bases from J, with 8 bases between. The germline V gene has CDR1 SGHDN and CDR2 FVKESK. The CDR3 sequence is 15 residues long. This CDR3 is CASSQQGSSGNTIYF. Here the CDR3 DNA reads TGTGCCAGCAGCCAACAGGGGAGCTCTGGAAACACCATATATTTT.

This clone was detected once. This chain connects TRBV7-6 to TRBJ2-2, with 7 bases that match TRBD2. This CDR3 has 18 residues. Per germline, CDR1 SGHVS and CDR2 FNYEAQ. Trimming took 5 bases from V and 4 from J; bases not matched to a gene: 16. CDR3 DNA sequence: TGTGCCAGCAGCAAGCGGGACCTACGTCTTCAAGCCACCGGGGAGCTGTTTTTT. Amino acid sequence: CASSKRDLRLQATGELFF.

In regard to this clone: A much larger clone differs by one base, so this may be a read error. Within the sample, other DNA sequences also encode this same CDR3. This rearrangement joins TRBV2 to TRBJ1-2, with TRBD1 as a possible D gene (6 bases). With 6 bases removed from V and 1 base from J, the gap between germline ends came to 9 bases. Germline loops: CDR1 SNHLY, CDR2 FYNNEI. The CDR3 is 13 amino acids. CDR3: CASSADSNYGYTF. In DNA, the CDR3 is TGTGCCAGCAGCGCGGACAGTAACTATGGCTACACCTTC.

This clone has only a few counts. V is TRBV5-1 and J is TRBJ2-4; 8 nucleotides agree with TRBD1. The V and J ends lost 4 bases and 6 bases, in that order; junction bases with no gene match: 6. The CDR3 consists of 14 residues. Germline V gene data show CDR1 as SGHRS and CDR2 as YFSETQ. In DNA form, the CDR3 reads TGCGCCAGCAGCCTCGGACAGGGCCTAAACATTCAGTACTTC. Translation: CASSLGQGLNIQYF.

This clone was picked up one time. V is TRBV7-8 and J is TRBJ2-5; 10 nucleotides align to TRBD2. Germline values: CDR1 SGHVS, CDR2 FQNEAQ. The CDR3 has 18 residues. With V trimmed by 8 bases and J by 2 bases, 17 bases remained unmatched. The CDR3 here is CASPPSSGGLPIQETQYF. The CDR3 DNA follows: TGTGCCAGCCCTCCCTCTAGCGGGGGTCTCCCCATTCAAGAGACCCAGTACTTC.